The TCR beta chain under discussion was sequenced for a study of human T cells and chemical hapten exposure. Study details: The upper back received 0.01% DPC by patch testing, with results read at 6 days.

Notes on the study in general: The donor cohort had alopecia, so its immune response may not match that of healthy people. TCRs at a frequency above 1 in 1000 stayed unchanged with DPC sensitization.

TCRdb called the RACE reads again in MiXCR, with one record for every CDR3 protein. This sample has some 82,000 distinct CDR3 sequences, with approximately 11% found just once. The time point is: patch test 1, 2 weeks after DPC sensitization. Treatment in this sample: therapeutic diphenylcyclopropenone sensitization with weekly scalp DPC. Blood draws came before every patch-test application. Comment on this clonotype: Its antigen is still unknown.

The sample consisted of whole blood, taken in connection with sensitization to the hapten diphenylcyclopropenone (DPC). The receptor comes from a woman in her fifties or sixties with alopecia areata. Some clones in this sample may be carry-over from other donors' samples.

CDR3 loop: CASSEGIDYSGGQFF. CDR3 sequence (DNA): TGTGCCAGCAGCGAGGGGATAGATTATTCGGGAGGGCAGTTCTTC. The chain carries TRBV9 and TRBJ2-1, with 7 bases fitting TRBD2. The CDR3 has 15 amino acids. Looked up from germline, CDR1 is SGDLS and CDR2 is YYNGEE. V was clipped by 3 bases and J by 12 bases; unmatched bases: 15.